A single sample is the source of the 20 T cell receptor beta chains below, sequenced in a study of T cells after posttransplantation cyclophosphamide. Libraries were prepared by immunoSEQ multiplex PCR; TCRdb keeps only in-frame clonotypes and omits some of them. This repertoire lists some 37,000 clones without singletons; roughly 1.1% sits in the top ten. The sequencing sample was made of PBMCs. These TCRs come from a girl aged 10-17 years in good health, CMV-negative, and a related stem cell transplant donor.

CDR3 DNA: TGTGCCAGCAGTCCCCCGGGGTCAGAGACCCAGTACTTC. Protein: CASSPPGSETQYF. The V gene is TRBV5-4, the J gene TRBJ2-5; possibly TRBD2 for D (5 bases). Germline V gives CDR1 SGHNT, CDR2 YYREEE (reference sequence). The CDR3 sequence is 13 residues long. Trimming left V 5 bases short and J 4 bases short, with 12 bases between.

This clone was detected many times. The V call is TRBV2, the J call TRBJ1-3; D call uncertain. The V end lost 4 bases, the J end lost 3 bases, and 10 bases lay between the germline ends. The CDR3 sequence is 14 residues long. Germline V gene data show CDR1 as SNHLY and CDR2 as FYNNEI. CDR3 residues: CASSVRHFGNTIYF. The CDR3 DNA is TGTGCCAGCAGTGTTCGACACTTTGGAAACACCATATATTTT.

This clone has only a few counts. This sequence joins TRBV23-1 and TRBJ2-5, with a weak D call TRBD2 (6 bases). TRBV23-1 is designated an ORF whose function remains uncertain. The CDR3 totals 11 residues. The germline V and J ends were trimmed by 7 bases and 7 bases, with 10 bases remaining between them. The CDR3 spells CASTPGGTQYF. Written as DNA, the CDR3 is TGCGCCAGCACTCCCGGGGGGACCCAGTACTTC.

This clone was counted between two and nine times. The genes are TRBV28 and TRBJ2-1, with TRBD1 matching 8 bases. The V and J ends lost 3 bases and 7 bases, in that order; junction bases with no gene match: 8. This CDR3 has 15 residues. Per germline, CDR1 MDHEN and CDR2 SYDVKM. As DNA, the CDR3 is TGTGCCAGCAGTTTCGACAGGGGAGGATATAATGAGCAGTTCTTC. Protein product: CASSFDRGGYNEQFF. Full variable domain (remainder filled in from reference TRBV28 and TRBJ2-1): DVKVTQSSRYLVKRTGEKVFLECVQDMDHENMFWYRQDPGLGLRLIYFSYDVKMKEKGDIPEGYSVSREKKERFSLILESASTNQTSMYLCASSFDRGGYNEQFFGPGTRLTVL.

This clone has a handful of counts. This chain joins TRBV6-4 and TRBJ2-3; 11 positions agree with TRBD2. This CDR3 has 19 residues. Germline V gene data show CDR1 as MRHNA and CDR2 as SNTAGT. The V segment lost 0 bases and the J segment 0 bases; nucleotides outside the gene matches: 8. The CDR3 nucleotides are TGTGCCAGCAGTGACTCGAAGGCTAGCGGGGGGCCTAGCACAGATACGCAGTATTTT. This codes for CASSDSKASGGPSTDTQYF.

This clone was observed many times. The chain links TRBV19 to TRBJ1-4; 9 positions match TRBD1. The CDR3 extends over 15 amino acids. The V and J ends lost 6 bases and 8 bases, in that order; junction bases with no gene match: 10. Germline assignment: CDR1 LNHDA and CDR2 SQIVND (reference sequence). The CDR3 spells CASSPGTGLDEKLFF. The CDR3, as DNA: TGTGCCAGTAGCCCCGGGACAGGGTTAGACGAAAAACTGTTTTTT.

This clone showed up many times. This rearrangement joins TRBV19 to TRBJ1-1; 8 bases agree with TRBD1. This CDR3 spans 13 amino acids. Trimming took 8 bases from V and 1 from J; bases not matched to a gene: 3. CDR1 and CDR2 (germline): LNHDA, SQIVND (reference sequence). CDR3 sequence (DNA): TGTGCCAGTTATACAGGGGGGAACACTGAAGCTTTCTTT. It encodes CASYTGGNTEAFF.

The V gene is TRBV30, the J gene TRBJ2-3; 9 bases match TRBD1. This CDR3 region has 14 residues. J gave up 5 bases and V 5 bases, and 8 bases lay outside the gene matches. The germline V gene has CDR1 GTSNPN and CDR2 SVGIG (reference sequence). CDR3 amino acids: CAWETGTGRDTQYF. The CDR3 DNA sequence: TGTGCCTGGGAGACCGGGACAGGGAGAGATACGCAGTATTTT.

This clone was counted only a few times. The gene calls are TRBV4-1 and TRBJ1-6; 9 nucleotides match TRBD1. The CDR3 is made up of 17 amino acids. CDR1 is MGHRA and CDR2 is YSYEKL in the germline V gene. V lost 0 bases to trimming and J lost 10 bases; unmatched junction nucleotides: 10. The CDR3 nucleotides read TGCGCCAGCAGCCAAGAATACCGGGACAGGGAAGTGTCACCCCTCCACTTT. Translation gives CASSQEYRDREVSPLHF.

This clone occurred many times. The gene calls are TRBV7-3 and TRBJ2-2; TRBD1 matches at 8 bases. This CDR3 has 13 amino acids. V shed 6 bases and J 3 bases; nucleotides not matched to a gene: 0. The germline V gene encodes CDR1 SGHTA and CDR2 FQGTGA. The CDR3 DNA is TGTGCCAGCAGACAGGGGGACACCGGGGAGCTGTTTTTT. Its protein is CASRQGDTGELFF.

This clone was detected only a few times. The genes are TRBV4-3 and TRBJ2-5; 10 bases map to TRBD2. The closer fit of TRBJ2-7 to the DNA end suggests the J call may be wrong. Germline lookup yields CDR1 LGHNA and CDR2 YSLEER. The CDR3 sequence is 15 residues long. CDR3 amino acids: CASSRGLADLYEQYF. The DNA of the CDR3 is TGCGCCAGCAGCCGCGGACTAGCGGACCTCTACGAGCAGTACTTC.

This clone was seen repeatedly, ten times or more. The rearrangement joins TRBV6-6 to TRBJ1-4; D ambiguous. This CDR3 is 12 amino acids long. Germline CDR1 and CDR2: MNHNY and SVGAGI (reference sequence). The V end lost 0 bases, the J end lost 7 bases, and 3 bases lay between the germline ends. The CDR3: CASSYSAEKLFF. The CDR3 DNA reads TGTGCCAGCAGTTACTCGGCTGAAAAACTGTTTTTT.

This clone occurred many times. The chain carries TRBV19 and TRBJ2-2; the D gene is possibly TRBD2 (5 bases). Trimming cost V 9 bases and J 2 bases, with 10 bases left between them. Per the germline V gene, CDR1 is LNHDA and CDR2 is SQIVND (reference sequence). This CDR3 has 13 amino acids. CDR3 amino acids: CASPDFNTGELFF. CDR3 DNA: TGTGCCAGCCCGGACTTTAACACCGGGGAGCTGTTTTTT.

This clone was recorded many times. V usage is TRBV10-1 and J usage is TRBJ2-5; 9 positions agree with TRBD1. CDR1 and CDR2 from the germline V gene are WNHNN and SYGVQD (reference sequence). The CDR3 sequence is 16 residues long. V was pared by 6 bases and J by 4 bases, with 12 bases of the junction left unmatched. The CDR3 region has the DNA TGCGCCAGCAGGCGGAGGGACAGGGCGGGTGGAGAGACCCAGTACTTC. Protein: CASRRRDRAGGETQYF.

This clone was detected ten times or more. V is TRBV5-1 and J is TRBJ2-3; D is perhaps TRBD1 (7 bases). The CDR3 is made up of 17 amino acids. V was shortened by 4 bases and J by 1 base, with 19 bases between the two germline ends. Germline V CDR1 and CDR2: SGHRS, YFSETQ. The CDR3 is CASSPAGGSFGTDTQYF. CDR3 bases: TGCGCCAGCAGCCCGGCAGGGGGGAGTTTCGGCACAGATACGCAGTATTTT.

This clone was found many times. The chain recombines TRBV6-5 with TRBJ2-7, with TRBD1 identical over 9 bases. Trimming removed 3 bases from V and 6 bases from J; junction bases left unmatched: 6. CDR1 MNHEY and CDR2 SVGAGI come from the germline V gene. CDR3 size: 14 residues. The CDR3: CASSYRGQGPEQYF. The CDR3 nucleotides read TGTGCCAGCAGTTATAGGGGACAGGGCCCCGAGCAGTACTTC.

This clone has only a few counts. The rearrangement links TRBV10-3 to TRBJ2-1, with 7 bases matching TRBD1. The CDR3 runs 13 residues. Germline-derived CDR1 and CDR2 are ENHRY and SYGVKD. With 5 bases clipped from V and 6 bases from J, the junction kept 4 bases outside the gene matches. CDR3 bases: TGTGCCATCAGTTCGACAGGGACCAATGAGCAGTTCTTC. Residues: CAISSTGTNEQFF.

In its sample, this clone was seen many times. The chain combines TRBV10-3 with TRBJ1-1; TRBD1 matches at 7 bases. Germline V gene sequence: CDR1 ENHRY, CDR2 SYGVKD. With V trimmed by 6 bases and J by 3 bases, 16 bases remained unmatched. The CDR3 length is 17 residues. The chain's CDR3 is CAIRGTELPFGDTEAFF. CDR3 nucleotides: TGTGCCATCAGAGGGACAGAACTACCCTTCGGGGACACTGAAGCTTTCTTT.

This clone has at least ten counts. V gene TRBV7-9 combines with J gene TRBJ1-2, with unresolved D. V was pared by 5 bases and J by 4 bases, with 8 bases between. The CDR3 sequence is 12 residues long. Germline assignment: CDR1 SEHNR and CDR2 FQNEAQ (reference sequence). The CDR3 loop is CASSAGSYGYTF. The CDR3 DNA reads TGTGCCAGCAGCGCCGGGTCCTATGGCTACACCTTC.

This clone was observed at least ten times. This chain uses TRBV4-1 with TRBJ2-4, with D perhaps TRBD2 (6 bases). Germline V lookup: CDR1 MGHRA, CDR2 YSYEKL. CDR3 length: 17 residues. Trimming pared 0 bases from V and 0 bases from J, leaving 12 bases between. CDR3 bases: TGCGCCAGCAGCCAAGATTGGGACTCCCTAGCCAAAAACATTCAGTACTTC. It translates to CASSQDWDSLAKNIQYF.